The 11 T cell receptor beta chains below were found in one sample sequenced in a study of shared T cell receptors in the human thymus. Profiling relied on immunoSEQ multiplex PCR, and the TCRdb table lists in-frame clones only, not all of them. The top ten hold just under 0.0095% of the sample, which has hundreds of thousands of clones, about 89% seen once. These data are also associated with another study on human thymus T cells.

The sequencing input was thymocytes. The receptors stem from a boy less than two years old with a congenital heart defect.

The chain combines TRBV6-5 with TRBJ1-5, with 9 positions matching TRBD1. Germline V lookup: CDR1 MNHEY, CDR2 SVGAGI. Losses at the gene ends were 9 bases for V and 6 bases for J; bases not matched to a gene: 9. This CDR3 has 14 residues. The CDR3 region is CARTTGQGSQPQHF. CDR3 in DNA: TGTGCCAGAACGACGGGACAGGGCTCTCAGCCCCAGCATTTT.

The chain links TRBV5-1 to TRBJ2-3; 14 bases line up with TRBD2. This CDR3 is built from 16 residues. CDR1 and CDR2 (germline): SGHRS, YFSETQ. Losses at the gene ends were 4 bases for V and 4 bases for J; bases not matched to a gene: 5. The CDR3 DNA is TGCGCCAGCAGCCCCCGACTAGCGGGAGGGGCAGATACGCAGTATTTT. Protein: CASSPRLAGGADTQYF.

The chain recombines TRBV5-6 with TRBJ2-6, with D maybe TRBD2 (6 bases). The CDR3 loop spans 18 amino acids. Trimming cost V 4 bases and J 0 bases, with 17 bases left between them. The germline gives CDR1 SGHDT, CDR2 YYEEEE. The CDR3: CASSVRGGAHSGANVLTF. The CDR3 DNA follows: TGTGCCAGCAGCGTGCGAGGAGGGGCACACTCTGGGGCCAACGTCCTGACTTTC.

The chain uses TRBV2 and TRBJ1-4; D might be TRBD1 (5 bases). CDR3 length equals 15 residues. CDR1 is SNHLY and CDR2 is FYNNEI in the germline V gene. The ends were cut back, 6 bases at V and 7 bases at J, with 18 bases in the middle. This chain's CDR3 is CASRPDLGEGEKLFF. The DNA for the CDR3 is TGTGCCAGCAGGCCTGATTTGGGGGAGGGTGAAAAACTGTTTTTT.

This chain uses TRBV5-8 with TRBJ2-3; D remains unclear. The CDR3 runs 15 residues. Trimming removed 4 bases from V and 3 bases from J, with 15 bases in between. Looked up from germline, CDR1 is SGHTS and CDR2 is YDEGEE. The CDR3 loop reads CASSTPSNPTDTQYF. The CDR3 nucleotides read TGTGCCAGCAGCACACCCAGTAACCCTACAGATACGCAGTATTTT.

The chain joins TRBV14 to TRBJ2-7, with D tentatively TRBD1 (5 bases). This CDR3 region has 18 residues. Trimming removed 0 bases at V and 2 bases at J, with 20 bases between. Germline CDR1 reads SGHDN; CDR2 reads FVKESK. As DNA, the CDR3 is TGTGCCAGCAGCCAAGAATTTAGAGGACACCAACCAACCTACGAGCAGTACTTC. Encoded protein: CASSQEFRGHQPTYEQYF.

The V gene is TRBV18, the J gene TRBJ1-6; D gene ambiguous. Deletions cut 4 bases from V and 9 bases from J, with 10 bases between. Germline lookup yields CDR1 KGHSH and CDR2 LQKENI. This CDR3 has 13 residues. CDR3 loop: CASSHGGVSPLHF. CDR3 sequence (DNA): TGTGCCAGCTCACACGGCGGGGTTTCACCCCTCCACTTT.

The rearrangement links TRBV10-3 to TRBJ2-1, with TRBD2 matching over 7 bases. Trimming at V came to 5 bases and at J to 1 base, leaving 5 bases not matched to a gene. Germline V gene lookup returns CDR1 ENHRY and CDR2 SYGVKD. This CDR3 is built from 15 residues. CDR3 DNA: TGTGCCATCAGTTATACTAGCGCTTCCTACAATGAGCAGTTCTTC. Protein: CAISYTSASYNEQFF.

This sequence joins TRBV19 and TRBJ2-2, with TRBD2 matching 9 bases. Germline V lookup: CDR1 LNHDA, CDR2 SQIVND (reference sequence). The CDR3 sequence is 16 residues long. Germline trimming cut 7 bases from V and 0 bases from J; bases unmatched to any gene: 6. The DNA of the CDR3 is TGTGCCAGTACCCGAGGACTAGCGCCGAACACCGGGGAGCTGTTTTTT. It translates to CASTRGLAPNTGELFF.

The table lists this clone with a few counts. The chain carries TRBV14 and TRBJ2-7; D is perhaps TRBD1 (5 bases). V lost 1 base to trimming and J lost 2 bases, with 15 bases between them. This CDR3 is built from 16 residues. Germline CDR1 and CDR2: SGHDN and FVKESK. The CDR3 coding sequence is TGTGCCAGCAGCCAAGTCAATACAGGCGGTCCCTACGAGCAGTACTTC. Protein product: CASSQVNTGGPYEQYF.

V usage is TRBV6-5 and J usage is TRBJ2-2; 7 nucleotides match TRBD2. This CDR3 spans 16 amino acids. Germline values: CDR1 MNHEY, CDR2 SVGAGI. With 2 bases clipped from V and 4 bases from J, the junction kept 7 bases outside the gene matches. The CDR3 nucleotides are TGTGCCAGCAGTTACCTGTGGGAGGGTTGCACCGGGGAGCTGTTTTTT. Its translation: CASSYLWEGCTGELFF.